Following are 16 T cell receptor beta chains from one sample sequenced in a study of blood T cell repertoires in COVID-19. Sequencing was performed with immunoSEQ multiplex PCR; in TCRdb, only in-frame clones are kept and a portion is missing. Among more than 85,000 clones listed, approximately 71% were seen once. The sample comprised peripheral blood. These receptors were collected from a woman aged 50 to 60 with acute or convalescent COVID-19.

CDR3 amino acids: CASSLGGGAYEQYF. The CDR3 region has the DNA TGTGCCAGCAGTTTAGGCGGGGGGGCCTACGAGCAGTACTTC. The V and J genes are TRBV28 and TRBJ2-7; TRBD2 matches 9 bases. CDR3 size: 14 residues. V dropped 2 bases and J dropped 2; count of bases not matched to a gene: 1. The V gene's germline CDR1 is MDHEN and CDR2 SYDVKM.

This chain links TRBV7-9 with TRBJ2-2; unclear D gene. CDR3 length equals 16 residues. Germline CDR1 and CDR2: SEHNR and FQNEAQ (reference sequence). The germline V and J ends were trimmed by 1 base and 6 bases, with 15 bases remaining between them. CDR3 nucleotides: TGTGCCAGCAGCTTAGGGGCAGTTGGTAATGCCGGGGAGCTGTTTTTT. Protein: CASSLGAVGNAGELFF.

J is TRBJ1-6 and V is TRBV5-5, with 8 bases that match TRBD1. The CDR3 loop spans 15 amino acids. Trimming took 3 bases from V and 10 from J; bases not matched to a gene: 9. The germline V gene has CDR1 SGHKS and CDR2 YYEKEE (reference sequence). For the CDR3, the DNA is TGTGCCAGCAGCTCCTCCAGACAGGGGCGATCACCCCTCCACTTT. This encodes CASSSSRQGRSPLHF.

The chain combines TRBV4-2 with TRBJ2-6; maybe TRBD2 (6 bases). There are 20 residues in the CDR3. Germline CDR1 and CDR2: LGHNA and YNFKEQ. The V gene lost 0 bases and the J gene lost 0 bases, with 18 bases spanning the gap. CDR3 sequence reads: CASSQDRWEELLSGANVLTF. In DNA, the CDR3 is TGTGCCAGCAGCCAAGATAGATGGGAGGAACTTCTCTCTGGGGCCAACGTCCTGACTTTC.

The chain employs TRBV30 and TRBJ1-5; 7 nucleotides match TRBD1. J was trimmed by 2 bases and V by 3 bases; bases with no gene match: 4. The germline V gene encodes CDR1 GTSNPN and CDR2 SVGIG (reference sequence). The length of the CDR3 is 14 residues. This CDR3 is CAWSLGQGNQPQHF. As DNA, the CDR3 is TGTGCCTGGAGCCTAGGACAGGGCAATCAGCCCCAGCATTTT.

This chain links TRBV14 with TRBJ1-6; D is possibly TRBD1 (6 bases). Germline values: CDR1 SGHDN, CDR2 FVKESK. The CDR3 sequence is 17 residues long. V dropped 0 bases and J dropped 6 bases, with 15 bases sitting between them. CDR3 residues: CASSQDRGAGANSPLHF. In DNA form, the CDR3 reads TGTGCCAGCAGCCAAGATCGAGGAGCAGGGGCTAATTCACCCCTCCACTTT.

This chain joins TRBV28 and TRBJ1-6, with 7 nucleotides matching TRBD1. V was pared by 1 base and J by 5 bases, with 5 bases of the junction left unmatched. This CDR3 has 16 residues. In germline, CDR1 is MDHEN, CDR2 SYDVKM. The CDR3 is CASSLSTGSDNSPLHF. The CDR3, as DNA: TGTGCCAGCAGTTTATCGACAGGGTCCGATAATTCACCCCTCCACTTT.

The chain recombines TRBV30 with TRBJ1-2; D might be TRBD1 (6 bases). Trimming pared 3 bases from V and 4 bases from J, leaving 12 bases between. The germline V gene has CDR1 GTSNPN and CDR2 SVGIG (reference sequence). The CDR3 sequence is 13 residues long. CDR3 sequence (DNA): TGTGCCTGGAGGAGGACAGACAGCTATGGCTACACCTTC. This sequence encodes CAWRRTDSYGYTF.

This clone was detected once. CDR3 bases: TGCGCCAGCAGCCAAGGCAGGAGGACCGGGGAGCTGTTTTTT. Its translation: CASSQGRRTGELFF. The chain combines TRBV4-1 with TRBJ2-2; possible D gene TRBD2, 5 bases. Germline assignment: CDR1 MGHRA and CDR2 YSYEKL. Between the trimmed V and J ends, which lost 1 base and 5 bases, there was a span of 8 bases. There are 14 residues in the CDR3.

This chain links TRBV6-1 with TRBJ1-5, with 7 bases that match TRBD1. V lost 1 base to trimming and J lost 3 bases; unmatched junction nucleotides: 6. Germline V lookup: CDR1 MNHNS, CDR2 SASEGT. The CDR3 contains 16 residues. In DNA form, the CDR3 reads TGTGCCAGCAGTGAAGGACAGGGCAGGGCCAATCAGCCCCAGCATTTT. It yields the protein CASSEGQGRANQPQHF.

This chain links TRBV5-6 with TRBJ2-1; 7 nucleotides align to TRBD1. The trim removed 4 bases at V and 0 bases at J, leaving 4 bases unmatched. The CDR3 has 15 amino acids. Germline loops: CDR1 SGHDT, CDR2 YYEEEE. Here the CDR3 reads CASSLGGPSYNEQFF. CDR3 sequence (DNA): TGTGCCAGCAGCCTAGGGGGCCCCTCCTACAATGAGCAGTTCTTC.

The chain joins TRBV5-6 to TRBJ2-7; TRBD1 is a possible D gene (5 bases). This CDR3 is built from 15 residues. The germline gives CDR1 SGHDT, CDR2 YYEEEE. V was shortened by 4 bases and J by 0 bases, with 14 bases between the two germline ends. This CDR3 is CASSPSFQGSYEQYF. The CDR3 DNA reads as TGTGCCAGCAGCCCCTCTTTTCAGGGCTCCTACGAGCAGTACTTC.

This chain links TRBV6-5 with TRBJ1-3, with 7 bases that match TRBD1. The CDR3 runs to 13 residues. With V trimmed by 6 bases and J by 6 bases, 5 bases remained unmatched. From germline, CDR1 is MNHEY and CDR2 SVGAGI. In DNA form, the CDR3 reads TGTGCCAGCAGCCACACAGGGGCAAACACCATATATTTT. Protein product: CASSHTGANTIYF.

The gene calls are TRBV15 and TRBJ2-1; 12 bases align to TRBD2. This CDR3 spans 16 amino acids. Germline assignment: CDR1 LNHNV and CDR2 YYDKDF (reference sequence). V was pared by 1 base and J by 4 bases, with 2 bases of the junction left unmatched. The CDR3 spells CATSRGLAGGYNEQFF. CDR3 DNA sequence: TGTGCCACCAGCAGAGGCCTAGCGGGGGGGTACAATGAGCAGTTCTTC.

V usage is TRBV5-5 and J usage is TRBJ1-1; D is undetermined. The CDR3 has 11 amino acids. Germline loops: CDR1 SGHKS, CDR2 YYEKEE (reference sequence). The germline V and J ends were trimmed by 2 bases and 5 bases, with 4 bases remaining between them. CDR3: CASSFSTEAFF. CDR3 coding DNA: TGTGCCAGCAGCTTTAGTACTGAAGCTTTCTTT.

This chain links TRBV29-1 with TRBJ1-1, with D tentatively TRBD1 (6 bases). V was pared by 5 bases and J by 0 bases, with 10 bases between. CDR1 and CDR2 from the germline V gene are SQVTM and ANQGSEA. This CDR3 comprises 13 residues. The CDR3 here is CSVPDSLNTEAFF. CDR3 nucleotide sequence: TGCAGCGTTCCGGACAGTTTGAACACTGAAGCTTTCTTT.